This note documents a single T cell receptor (beta chain) sequence. The antigen is undetermined. The junction had 1 base not matched to a gene; V was cut back by 3 bases and J by 4 bases. Germline loops: CDR1 SEHNR, CDR2 FQNEAQ (reference sequence). This CDR3 contains 14 residues. As part of library construction, unique molecular identifiers were attached to individual cDNA molecules. TCRdb reprocessed the 5' RACE reads via MiXCR and lists one record per CDR3 protein. The sample lists about 80,000 distinct CDR3 sequences, about 12% occurring once. The data stem from a study of early T cells in non-severe SARS-CoV-2 infection. On the study more broadly: Sequencing of bulk RNA from unsorted whole blood was done, without chain pairing. Study observations and caveats: VDJdb-based annotation leaned toward anti-spike CD8 responses and missed private and CD4 specificities.

The clonotype was recovered from an adult who was a healthcare worker with PCR-confirmed SARS-CoV-2 infection or an uninfected control (not recorded which). The sample taken for sequencing was whole blood. The J gene is TRBJ1-5, the V gene TRBV7-9; 9 nucleotides agree with TRBD1. The DNA of the CDR3 is TGTGCCAGCAGCTTTGGGACAGGGAATCAGCCCCAGCATTTT. Translation: CASSFGTGNQPQHF.